These T cell receptor beta chains were read from a single sample in a study of early T cells in non-severe SARS-CoV-2 infection. TCRdb ran MiXCR on the 5' RACE reads and lists one entry per CDR3 protein. The sample has about 47,000 distinct CDR3 sequences, approximately 9% seen once. Sequenced here: whole blood, sampled at baseline. The receptors come from an adult who was a healthcare worker with PCR-confirmed SARS-CoV-2 infection or an uninfected control (not recorded which). Each CDR3 is given with its conserved first and last residue. The order of the fields is CDR3 length, clone size, V gene, D gene, J gene, CDR3 protein, CDR3 DNA. D genes are given only for firm matches. The size entry is marked missing in some rows and otherwise reads once, few, many or a size class.

>14|-|TRBV29-1|TRBD2|TRBJ2-1
CSVPTSATSNEQFF
TGCAGCGTGCCAACTAGCGCGACGTCCAATGAGCAGTTCTTC
>12|-|TRBV10-2|-|TRBJ2-5
CATSTLGETQYF
TGCGCCACCTCGACCCTCGGAGAGACCCAGTACTTC
>12|few|TRBV7-9|-|TRBJ1-2
CASSRVRDGYTF
TGTGCCAGCAGCCGGGTCAGGGATGGCTACACCTTC
>13|many|TRBV2|-|TRBJ2-2
CASMTTSSGELFF
TGTGCCAGCATGACAACTAGCTCTGGGGAGCTGTTTTTT
>15|few|TRBV5-1|TRBD1|TRBJ2-7
CASSPRQGTFYEQYF
TGCGCCAGCAGTCCTAGACAGGGTACCTTCTACGAGCAGTACTTC
>14|few|TRBV18|TRBD2|TRBJ2-1
CASSPEGTSGYKFF
TGTGCCAGCTCACCCGAGGGGACTAGCGGTTACAAGTTCTTC
>11|few|TRBV7-2|-|TRBJ2-1
CASSLRKEQFF
TGTGCCAGCAGCTTGAGGAAAGAGCAGTTCTTC
>15|many|TRBV5-1|TRBD2|TRBJ2-1
CASSETSGGSREQFF
TGCGCCAGCAGCGAGACTAGCGGGGGGTCGCGTGAGCAGTTCTTC
>15|few|TRBV5-5|-|TRBJ2-1
CASSLGYLGYNEQFF
TGTGCCAGCAGCTTGGGCTATTTAGGGTACAATGAGCAGTTCTTC
>19|many|TRBV7-5|-|TRBJ2-5
CISVPEAPPAGGFQETQYF
-
>17|few|TRBV6-1|TRBD2|TRBJ2-6
CASIPGGPLSGANVLTF
TGTGCCAGCATCCCGGGAGGACCTCTCTCTGGGGCCAACGTCCTGACTTTC
>15|many|TRBV6-2/TRBV6-3|TRBD1|TRBJ1-5
CASSYGTGESQPQHF
TGTGCCAGCAGTTACGGGACAGGGGAATCTCAGCCCCAGCATTTT
>15|few|TRBV11-2|TRBD1|TRBJ1-6
CASSLGTGGHSPLHF
TGTGCCAGCAGCTTAGGGACAGGGGGCCATTCACCCCTCCACTTT
>14|many|TRBV29-1|-|TRBJ1-3
CSVKRGSSGNTIYF
TGCAGCGTGAAGAGAGGGAGCTCTGGAAACACCATATATTTT
>15|-|TRBV7-9|-|TRBJ2-5
CASSLQSGALETQYF
TGTGCCAGCAGCTTACAATCGGGGGCCTTGGAGACCCAGTACTTC
>17|many|TRBV7-6|TRBD1|TRBJ2-2
CASSLLPDRGFAGELFF
TGTGCCAGCAGCTTATTGCCGGACAGGGGTTTCGCCGGGGAGCTGTTTTTT
>14|-|TRBV2|-|TRBJ2-4
CASNGRGAKNIQYF
TGTGCCAGCAATGGCAGGGGGGCAAAAAACATTCAGTACTTC
>18|-|TRBV4-1|TRBD1|TRBJ1-6
CASSQEGRDRGGNSPLHF
TGCGCCAGCAGCCAAGAAGGGCGAGACAGGGGAGGTAATTCACCCCTCCACTTT
>15|few|TRBV28|TRBD2|TRBJ2-1
CASSLWLAGVQEQFF
TGTGCCAGCAGTTTATGGTTAGCGGGAGTCCAAGAGCAGTTCTTC
>17|few|TRBV14|TRBD2|TRBJ2-1
CASSQDVGSSGRNEQFF
TGTGCCAGCAGCCAAGATGTGGGGTCTAGCGGGAGGAATGAGCAGTTCTTC
>16|-|TRBV7-9|TRBD1|TRBJ1-2
CASSLGDSVRGHGYTF
TGTGCCAGCAGCTTAGGGGATAGTGTCAGGGGGCATGGCTACACCTTC
>14|-|TRBV10-3|-|TRBJ2-2
CAISESGNTGELFF
TGTGCCATCAGTGAAAGCGGTAACACCGGGGAGCTGTTTTTT
>13|few|TRBV20-1|-|TRBJ1-1
CSARLDLTTEAFF
TGCAGTGCTCGGCTCGATTTGACCACTGAAGCTTTCTTT
>14|-|TRBV7-9|-|TRBJ2-1
CASSFMSSYNEQFF
TGTGCCAGCAGCTTTATGAGCTCCTACAATGAGCAGTTCTTC
>14|medium-sized|TRBV19|-|TRBJ2-2
CASSRYLNTGELFF
TGTGCCAGTAGTAGGTACCTGAACACCGGGGAGCTGTTTTTT
>12|-|TRBV20-1|-|TRBJ2-1
CSGGKQANEQFF
TGCAGTGGCGGGAAGCAGGCCAATGAGCAGTTCTTC
>13|-|TRBV29-1|-|TRBJ2-5
CSVLRLNQETQYF
TGCAGCGTCCTGAGACTAAACCAAGAGACCCAGTACTTC
>14|few|TRBV7-9|-|TRBJ2-7
CASSRRDRSYEQYF
TGTGCCAGCAGCAGGAGGGACAGATCCTACGAGCAGTACTTC
>14|many|TRBV19|TRBD2|TRBJ2-1
CASSRGGSYNEQFF
TGTGCCAGTAGTAGGGGAGGGTCCTACAATGAGCAGTTCTTC
>13|few|TRBV2|TRBD1|TRBJ2-1
CARWRTGYNEQFF
TGTGCCAGGTGGAGGACAGGCTACAATGAGCAGTTCTTC
>13|many|TRBV20-1|-|TRBJ2-7
CSAYSTGIYEQYF
TGCAGTGCCTATTCCACAGGGATCTACGAGCAGTACTTC
>15|few|TRBV27|TRBD2|TRBJ2-5
CASSFLAGGEETQYF
TGTGCCAGCAGTTTTCTAGCGGGAGGGGAGGAGACCCAGTACTTC
>15|many|TRBV5-5|TRBD1|TRBJ1-5
CASSLQGAGGQPQHF
TGTGCCAGCAGCTTGCAGGGGGCCGGGGGACAGCCCCAGCATTTT